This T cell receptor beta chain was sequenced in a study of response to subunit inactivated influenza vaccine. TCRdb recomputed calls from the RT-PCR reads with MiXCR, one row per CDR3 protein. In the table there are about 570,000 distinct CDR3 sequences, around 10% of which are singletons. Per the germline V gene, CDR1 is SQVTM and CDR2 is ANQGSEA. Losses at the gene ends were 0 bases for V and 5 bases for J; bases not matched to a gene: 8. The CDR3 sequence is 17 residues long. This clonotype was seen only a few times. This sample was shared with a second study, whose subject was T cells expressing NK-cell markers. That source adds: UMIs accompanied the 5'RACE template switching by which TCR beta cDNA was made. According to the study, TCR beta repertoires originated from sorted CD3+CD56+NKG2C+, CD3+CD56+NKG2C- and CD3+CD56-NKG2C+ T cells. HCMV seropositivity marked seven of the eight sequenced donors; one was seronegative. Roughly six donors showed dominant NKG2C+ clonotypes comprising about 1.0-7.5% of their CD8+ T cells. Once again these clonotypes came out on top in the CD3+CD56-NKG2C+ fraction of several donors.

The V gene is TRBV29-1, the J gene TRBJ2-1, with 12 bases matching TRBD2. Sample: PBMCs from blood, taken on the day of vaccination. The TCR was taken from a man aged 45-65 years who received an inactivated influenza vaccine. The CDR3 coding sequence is TGCAGCGTTGAAGATGGGATACTAGCGGGGGGAAACAATGAGCAGTTCTTC. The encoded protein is CSVEDGILAGGNNEQFF.